This record concerns one T cell receptor beta chain sequence. The antigen remains unidentified. This sample is drawn from a study of T cells in localized non-small cell lung cancer. Study findings and constraints: There were a median around 60 of the top 100 tumor clones appearing in adjacent lung. Patients showing higher blood T cell density tended to see longer overall survival. Uninvolved adjacent lung had the highest recorded T cell clonality, with tumor below it.

Generated by immunoSEQ multiplex PCR, the TCRdb table keeps only in-frame clones and is missing some. The table has roughly 30,000 clones, roughly 89% seen once. The sequence derives from a woman aged 18-49 years with stage I lung adenocarcinoma. The sequences come from peripheral blood, collected before any cancer treatment.

CDR3 sequence: CASTNEFSNEQFF. The CDR3 DNA is TGCGCCAGCACCAACGAGTTCTCCAATGAGCAGTTCTTC. The gene calls are TRBV5-1 and TRBJ2-1; D is undetermined. The CDR3 has 13 residues. Germline CDR1 SGHRS, CDR2 YFSETQ. V was clipped by 6 bases and J by 6 bases, with 13 bases between them.